This record looks at one T cell receptor (beta chain) sequence and its context. Each CDR3 protein gets one entry after TCRdb re-called the 5' RACE reads with MiXCR. The data hold 690,000 or so distinct CDR3 sequences, with 6% to 6.5% observed a single time. This entry comes from a study of identical twins. No donor was unhealthy or non-Caucasian. The CDR3 has 13 residues. CDR1 is MGHDK and CDR2 is SYGVNS in the germline V gene. V was clipped by 8 bases and J by 6 bases, with 14 bases between them. This chain connects TRBV25-1 to TRBJ2-1; D possibly corresponds to TRBD1 (6 bases). The source material was naive T cells sorted from blood. The TCR sequence derives from a man aged 18-30 years in good health. Here the CDR3 DNA reads TGTGCCAGCGGGGAAGGGGGAATCAATGAGCAGTTCTTC. Encoded protein: CASGEGGINEQFF.